This TCR beta chain emerged from a study of radiation and T cells in renal cell carcinoma. J lost 3 bases, V lost 0 bases, and 6 bases had no gene match. The CDR3 totals 16 residues. Germline CDR1 and CDR2: SGDLS and YYNGEE. Assay used: immunoSEQ multiplex PCR; TCRdb lists only in-frame clones, some missing. The table includes approximately 86,000 clones, 85% detected once. Indicated time point: blood 4 weeks post-SBRT, at nephrectomy. Treatment of the sample: 15 Gy SBRT to primary tumor, nephrectomy 4 weeks later. Nephrectomy followed 15 Gy stereotactic body radiation by 4 weeks. V is TRBV9 and J is TRBJ2-7; 10 nucleotides line up with TRBD1. The input for sequencing was blood, taken from a patient whose treatment included radiotherapy and nephrectomy. The receptor was isolated from a man aged 50 or older with renal cell carcinoma. The DNA for the CDR3 is TGTGCCAGCAGCGTAGGGGGACAGGGGAGGCACTACGAGCAGTACTTC. Amino acids: CASSVGGQGRHYEQYF.